This T cell receptor (beta chain) originates from a study of blood T cell repertoires in COVID-19. Study at large: COVID-19 samples from acute and convalescent phases originated in the United States, Italy and Spain. T cells, B-cell-depleted T cells, or PBMCs provided the cDNA or gDNA that served as material.

The CDR3 totals 13 residues. V was pared by 1 base and J by 7 bases, with 13 bases between. CDR1 is GTSNPN, CDR2 SVGIG, per germline (reference sequence). Original data processing: Amplification of reference gene primers was used by the study to estimate nucleated cell counts. Sequencing was performed with immunoSEQ multiplex PCR; in TCRdb, only in-frame clones are kept and a portion is missing. That table gives V, J and clone size, and the DNA gave D and trimming. Of approximately 90,000 clones in the sample, roughly 80% were seen once. This clonotype was obtained from a woman over 75 with acute or convalescent COVID-19. The rearrangement links TRBV30 to TRBJ1-2, with D uncertain. The sequenced sample was peripheral blood. Here the CDR3 reads CAWSERGNRGYTF. CDR3 sequence (DNA): TGTGCCTGGAGTGAACGGGGAAATCGTGGCTACACCTTC. The variable domain in full, completed from reference TRBV30 and TRBJ1-2, reads SQTIHQWPATLVQPVGSPLSLECTVEGTSNPNLYWYRQAAGRGLQLLFYSVGIGQISSEVPQNLSASRPQDRQFILSSKKLLLSDSGFYLCAWSERGNRGYTFGSGTRLTVV.